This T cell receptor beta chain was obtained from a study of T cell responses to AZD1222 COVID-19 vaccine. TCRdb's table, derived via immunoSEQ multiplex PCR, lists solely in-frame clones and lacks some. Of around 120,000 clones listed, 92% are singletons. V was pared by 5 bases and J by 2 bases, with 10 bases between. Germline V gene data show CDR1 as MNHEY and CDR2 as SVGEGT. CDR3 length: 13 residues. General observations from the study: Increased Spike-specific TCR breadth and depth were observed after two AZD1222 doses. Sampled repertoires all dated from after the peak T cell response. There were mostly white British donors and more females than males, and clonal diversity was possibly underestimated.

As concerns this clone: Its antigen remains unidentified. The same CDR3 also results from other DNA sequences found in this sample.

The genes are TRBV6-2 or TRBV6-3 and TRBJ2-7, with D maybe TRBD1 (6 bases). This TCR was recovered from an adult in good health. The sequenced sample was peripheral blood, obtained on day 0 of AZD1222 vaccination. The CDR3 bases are TGTGCCAGCAGTCGACAGGCGACCTACGAGCAGTACTTC. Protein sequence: CASSRQATYEQYF.